This T cell receptor (beta chain) was found in a study of T cell repertoires in cytomegalovirus infection (dated by TCRdb to about 2019). At the level of the whole study: Donor HLA type was relevant to the analysis, as public TCR beta signatures indicated carriage of CMV infection together with the matching HLA type. What the authors observed across the whole study: In both this cohort and an independent cohort of 352 donors, the cumulative frequency of public TCR beta family members distinguished carriers of CMV infection plus the relevant HLA type. In the ex vivo response, HLA-C-restricted CMV-specific TCR beta clonotypes were dominant, and in two of eight donors the single most frequent clonotype came from this HLA-C-restricted group.

The data were produced on an Illumina HiSeq 1500. TCRdb ran its own pipeline on the public reads, namely fastp trimming at Q25 and MiXCR clone calling, and kept in-frame beta chains. Rows are unified per CDR3 protein, each entry keeping the most common DNA and genes. The sample profile shows 250,000 or so distinct CDR3 sequences; 8% to 9.5% of them were found once. Jointly, the top ten make up about 15% of the sample. At the junction V is shortened by 3 bases and J by 5 bases, with 17 bases in between. The CDR3 holds 16 amino acids from the cysteine to the phenylalanine. CDR3 DNA only is kept here, 48 bases in frame from base 1. Looking up the germline V gene yields CDR1 SGHTA and CDR2 FQGNSA. This clonotype showed up many times. Its antigen remains undetermined. The record has no base qualities; no much larger clone is one base away.

This TCR was sampled from a human donor in good health (CMV status not recorded). Some clones in this sample may be carry-over from other donors' samples. The sequencing input was PBMCs. The receptor chain draws on TRBV7-2 and TRBJ1-5, with TRBD1 tentatively as D gene (5 bases match). Read as DNA, the sequence is TGTGCCAGCAGCTTCCGGTCCGGGGGAGGGGATCAGCCCCAGCATTTT. It codes for CASSFRSGGGDQPQHF.